The clone carrying this TCR beta chain was detected a few times. Its cognate antigen is unknown. These data originate in a study of identical twins. Study results and caveats: Invariant populations such as MAIT and iNKT cells could partly muddle zero-insertion analyses. Its conclusions, products of cross-sectional statistical analysis, did not come from following the same donors. Fewer insertions characterized abundant cord blood beta clonotypes, whereas memory repertoires showed none.

V shed 3 bases and J shed 7 bases, with 7 bases lying between them. The germline gives CDR1 LGHDT, CDR2 YNNKEL (reference sequence). This CDR3 has 12 residues. It was template switching that added a universal primer site, and there were unique molecular identifiers on the cDNA. TCRdb fed the 5' RACE reads into MiXCR, producing one record per CDR3 protein. The sample lists around 450,000 distinct CDR3 sequences; 14% were seen once. These data are also associated with another study on yellow fever vaccine responses in identical twins.

The V and J genes are TRBV3-1 and TRBJ2-1, with a weak D call TRBD2 (6 bases). This clonotype was sampled from a woman between 18 and 29 years old in good health. Sequencing was carried out using CD4+ T cells sorted from blood. CDR3 in DNA: TGTGCCAGCAGCCAGGAGGGGAATGAGCAGTTCTTC. Residues: CASSQEGNEQFF.